Listed here is a single T cell receptor (beta chain). Primers included in the PCR were 60 Vbeta and 13 Jbeta primers. Only in-frame clones appear in the TCRdb table, and some are missing; sequencing was by immunoSEQ multiplex PCR. The sample shows about 85,000 clones, under 85% of them seen only once. This sample is drawn from a study of cytomegalovirus exposure and HLA in healthy donors. The CDR3 sequence is 14 residues long. The germline V gene encodes CDR1 SGHAT and CDR2 FQNNGV. With 5 bases clipped from V and 3 bases from J, the junction kept 5 bases outside the gene matches. This receptor was identified in a boy younger than 18 in good health and CMV-seronegative. The rearrangement joins TRBV11-2 to TRBJ2-7, with TRBD1 matching 9 bases. The sequenced material came from PBMCs. CDR3 region: CASSPLTGGYEQYF. The CDR3 DNA is TGTGCCAGCAGCCCCTTGACAGGGGGCTACGAGCAGTACTTC.